This TCR beta chain derives from a study of blood T cells in healthy people across ages. Primers used in a second PCR of about 6 to 12 cycles were a sample-barcoded 5' primer and a J-beta primer mix. TCRdb used MiXCR to reprocess the 5' RACE reads, holding one entry per CDR3 protein. The sample shows 800,000 to 900,000 distinct CDR3 sequences, 55% to 65% of them seen only once. Researchers report isolating at least 7 million PBMCs per sample. General study points: From one million sequenced T cells, diversity estimates were lower bounds. Both higher diversity and more naive CD4+ cells marked long-lived donors when set against aged donors.

This clonotype has a handful of counts. What it binds is not known. CDR3 size: 11 residues. Germline lookup yields CDR1 DFQATT and CDR2 SNEGSKA (reference sequence). V was trimmed by 6 bases and J by 7 bases, leaving 12 bases between them. Material: blood. This TCR derives from a young man in good health. The chain links TRBV20-1 to TRBJ2-5; unclear D gene. CDR3 amino acids: CSAMGGGTQYF. The CDR3 bases are TGCAGTGCGATGGGCGGTGGGACCCAGTACTTC.